This T cell receptor (beta chain) was retrieved from a study of T cells after yellow fever vaccination. The overall study: Where fractions had low cell numbers, libraries were prepared from them with the SMART-Seq v4 Ultra Low Input RNA kit.

TCRdb recomputed calls from the 5' RACE reads with MiXCR, one row per CDR3 protein. The sample holds some 320,000 distinct CDR3 sequences; 8.7% are singletons and the top ten take approximately 18%. General study points: Once the booster was given, most primary-vaccination clones reappeared, at about 95% for CD4 and roughly 90% for CD8. Abundant clonotypes from the bulk population could contaminate FACS-sorted repertoires.

This clonotype was detected a few times. What it recognizes is unknown. The CDR3 length is 13 residues. From germline, CDR1 is SGHTA and CDR2 FQGNSA. The V and J ends lost 6 bases and 3 bases, in that order; junction bases with no gene match: 4. This TCR was recovered from a man between 18 and 29 years old who received the YFV17D yellow fever vaccine. V usage is TRBV7-2 and J usage is TRBJ2-5; 7 nucleotides match TRBD2. The sequencing here drew on PBMCs, taken on the day of the first yellow fever vaccination. CDR3 protein: CASRNAGEETQYF. The DNA of the CDR3 is TGTGCCAGCAGGAATGCGGGGGAAGAGACCCAGTACTTC.